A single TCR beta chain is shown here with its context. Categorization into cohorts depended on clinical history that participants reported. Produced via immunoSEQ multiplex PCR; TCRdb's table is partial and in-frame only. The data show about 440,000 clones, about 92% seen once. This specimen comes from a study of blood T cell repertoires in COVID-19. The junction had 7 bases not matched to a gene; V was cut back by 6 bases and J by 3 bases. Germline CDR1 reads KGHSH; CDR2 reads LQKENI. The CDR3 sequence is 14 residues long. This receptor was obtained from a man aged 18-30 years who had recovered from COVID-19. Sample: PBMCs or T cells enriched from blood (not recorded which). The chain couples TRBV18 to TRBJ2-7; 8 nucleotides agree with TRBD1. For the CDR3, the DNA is TGTGCCAGCTCGTTTGCTGACAGGGGCTACGAGCAGTACTTC. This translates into CASSFADRGYEQYF.